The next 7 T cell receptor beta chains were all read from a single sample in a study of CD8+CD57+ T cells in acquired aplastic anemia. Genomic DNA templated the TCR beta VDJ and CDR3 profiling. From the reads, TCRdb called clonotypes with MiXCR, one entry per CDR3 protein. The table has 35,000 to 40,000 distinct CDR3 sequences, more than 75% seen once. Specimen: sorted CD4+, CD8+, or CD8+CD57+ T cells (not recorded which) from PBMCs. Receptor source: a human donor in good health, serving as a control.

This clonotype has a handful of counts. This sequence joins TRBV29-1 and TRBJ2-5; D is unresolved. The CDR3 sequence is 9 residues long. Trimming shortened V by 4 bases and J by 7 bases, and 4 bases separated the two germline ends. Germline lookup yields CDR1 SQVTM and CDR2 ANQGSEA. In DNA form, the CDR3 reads TGCAGCGTTGGCGGGACCCAGTACTTC. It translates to CSVGGTQYF.

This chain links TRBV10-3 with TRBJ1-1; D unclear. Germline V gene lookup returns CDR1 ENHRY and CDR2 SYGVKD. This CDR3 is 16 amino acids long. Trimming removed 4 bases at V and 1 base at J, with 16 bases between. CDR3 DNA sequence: TGTGCCATCAGTGGGGTCGGGAGCCCGTCGAACACTGAAGCTTTCTTT. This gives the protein CAISGVGSPSNTEAFF.

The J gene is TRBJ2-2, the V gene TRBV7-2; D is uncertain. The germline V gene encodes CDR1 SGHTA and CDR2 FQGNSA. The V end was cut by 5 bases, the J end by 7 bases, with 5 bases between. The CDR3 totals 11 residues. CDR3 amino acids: CASSIYGELFF. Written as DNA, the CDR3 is TGTGCCAGCAGCATCTACGGGGAGCTGTTTTTT.

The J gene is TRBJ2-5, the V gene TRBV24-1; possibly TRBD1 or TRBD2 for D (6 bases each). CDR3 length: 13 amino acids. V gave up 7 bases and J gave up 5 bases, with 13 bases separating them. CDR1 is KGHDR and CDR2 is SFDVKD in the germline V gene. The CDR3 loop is CATSKGGEETQYF. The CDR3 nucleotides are TGTGCCACCAGCAAGGGGGGTGAGGAGACCCAGTACTTC.

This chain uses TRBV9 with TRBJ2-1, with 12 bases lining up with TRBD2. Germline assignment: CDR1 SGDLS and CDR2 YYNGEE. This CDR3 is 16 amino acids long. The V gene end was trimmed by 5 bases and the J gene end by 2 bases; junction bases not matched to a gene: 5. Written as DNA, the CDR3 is TGTGCCAGCAGGCCGACTAGCGGGGGCCCCTACAATGAGCAGTTCTTC. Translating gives CASRPTSGGPYNEQFF.

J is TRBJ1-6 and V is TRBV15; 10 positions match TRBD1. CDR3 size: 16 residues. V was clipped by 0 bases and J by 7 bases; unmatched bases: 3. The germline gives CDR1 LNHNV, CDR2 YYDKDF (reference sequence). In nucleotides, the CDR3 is TGTGCCACCAGCAGAGAAAGGGACAGGGGCAATTCACCCCTCCACTTT. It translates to CATSRERDRGNSPLHF.

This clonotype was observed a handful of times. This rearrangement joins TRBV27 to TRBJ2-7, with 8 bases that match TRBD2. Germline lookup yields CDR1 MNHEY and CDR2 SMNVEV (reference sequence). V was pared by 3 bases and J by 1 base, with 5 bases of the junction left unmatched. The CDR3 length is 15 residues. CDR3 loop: CASSFLAGSSYEQYF. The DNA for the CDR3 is TGTGCCAGCAGTTTTCTAGCGGGCTCATCCTACGAGCAGTACTTC.